The 20 T cell receptor beta chains listed next were all sequenced from one sample in a study of beta chain features in type 1 diabetes. Study-level findings and limits: Type 1 diabetes patients had moderately but significantly shorter TCRB CDR3s in all four CD4+ subsets.

Antigens for these TCRs are unknown. Investigators reverse transcribed all isolated RNA, so they sequenced expressed TCRB transcripts. Some clones are missing from TCRdb's copy, which holds only in-frame ones; the method was immunoSEQ multiplex PCR. The data show some 290,000 clones, with roughly 13% seen just once and 0.017% held by the top ten. The sequencing sample was made of naive CD4+ T cells from blood. The source is a man aged 25-45 years with type 1 diabetes.

The chain recombines TRBV9 with TRBJ2-2, with D perhaps matching TRBD2 (5 bases). In germline, CDR1 is SGDLS, CDR2 YYNGEE. This CDR3 comprises 13 residues. V shed 1 base and J shed 4 bases, with 5 bases lying between them. The CDR3 DNA reads TGTGCCAGCAGCGTACGGGGCACCGGGGAGCTGTTTTTT. Its translation: CASSVRGTGELFF.

V gene TRBV29-1 combines with J gene TRBJ2-2; weak D call: TRBD1 (5 bases). The germline gives CDR1 SQVTM, CDR2 ANQGSEA. V gave up 7 bases and J gave up 2 bases, with 8 bases separating them. The CDR3 is 12 amino acids. This CDR3 is CSAGQNTGELFF. The DNA for the CDR3 is TGCAGCGCTGGACAAAACACCGGGGAGCTGTTTTTT.

This chain joins TRBV5-1 and TRBJ2-1, with unresolved D. CDR3 length: 12 amino acids. Germline loops: CDR1 SGHRS, CDR2 YFSETQ. Trimming removed 0 bases at V and 11 bases at J, with 9 bases between. CDR3 sequence reads: CASSLVTWKQFF. The DNA of the CDR3 is TGCGCCAGCAGCTTGGTGACTTGGAAGCAGTTCTTC.

Concerning this clone itself: Other DNA sequences in this sample translate to the same CDR3. This chain uses TRBV20-1 with TRBJ2-1; D remains unclear. CDR3 length equals 11 residues. From germline, CDR1 is DFQATT and CDR2 SNEGSKA (reference sequence). V was cut by 2 bases and J by 5 bases, with 4 bases left in between. The CDR3 DNA follows: TGCAGTGCTAGATCGGACAATGAGCAGTTCTTC. This gives the protein CSARSDNEQFF.

V usage is TRBV6-1 and J usage is TRBJ2-7; 8 bases fit TRBD2. This CDR3 comprises 16 residues. CDR1 is MNHNS and CDR2 is SASEGT in the germline V gene. V shed 2 bases and J 0 bases; nucleotides not matched to a gene: 6. The CDR3 loop reads CASSEHPAGGSYEQYF. The CDR3 DNA is TGTGCCAGCAGTGAACACCCCGCGGGAGGCTCCTACGAGCAGTACTTC.

This sequence joins TRBV18 and TRBJ2-2; TRBD2 agrees at 7 bases. The germline V gene has CDR1 KGHSH and CDR2 LQKENI. The CDR3 consists of 15 residues. The junction had 9 bases not matched to a gene; V was cut back by 5 bases and J by 6 bases. The CDR3 sequence: CASSFPAGASGELFF. Written as DNA, the CDR3 is TGTGCCAGCTCATTCCCGGCGGGAGCATCCGGGGAGCTGTTTTTT. Full variable domain (remainder filled in from reference TRBV18 and TRBJ2-2): NAGVMQNPRHLVRRRGQEARLRCSPMKGHSHVYWYRQLPEEGLKFMVYLQKENIIDESGMPKERFSAEFPKEGPSILRIQQVVRGDSAAYFCASSFPAGASGELFFGEGSRLTVL.

This clone was found a few times. V and J are TRBV7-3 and TRBJ2-1, with D possibly being TRBD1 (5 bases). The CDR3 length is 14 residues. Germline V lookup: CDR1 SGHTA, CDR2 FQGTGA. The V end lost 4 bases, the J end lost 3 bases, and 10 bases lay between the germline ends. CDR3 amino acids: CASSSTTVYNEQFF. The CDR3 nucleotides are TGTGCCAGCAGCTCTACGACAGTCTACAATGAGCAGTTCTTC.

The gene calls are TRBV28 and TRBJ2-5, with D possibly matching TRBD1 (6 bases). Germline V lookup: CDR1 MDHEN, CDR2 SYDVKM. V was cut by 5 bases and J by 4 bases, with 8 bases left in between. The length of the CDR3 is 12 residues. The DNA of the CDR3 is TGTGCCAGCAGTATCAGGGGAGAGACCCAGTACTTC. It translates to CASSIRGETQYF.

This chain links TRBV28 with TRBJ1-2; 9 positions match TRBD1. Per germline, CDR1 MDHEN and CDR2 SYDVKM. CDR3 size: 16 residues. Trimming removed 5 bases from V and 8 bases from J; junction bases left unmatched: 15. CDR3 sequence: CASSLPGQGLPRGYTF. The CDR3 region has the DNA TGTGCCAGCAGTCTACCGGGACAGGGCCTTCCCCGAGGCTACACCTTC.

This clone showed up just a few times. The V and J genes are TRBV18 and TRBJ1-4; D remains unclear. CDR1 KGHSH and CDR2 LQKENI come from the germline V gene. This CDR3 spans 15 amino acids. V lost 1 base and J lost 5, with 11 bases in between. The CDR3 protein is CASSPRGNANEKLFF. CDR3 nucleotide sequence: TGTGCCAGCTCACCACGAGGAAATGCGAATGAAAAACTGTTTTTT.

With regard to this clone: The junction departs from germline at one end; a sequencing error may be responsible. The V gene is TRBV2, the J gene TRBJ2-4; D may be TRBD1 (6 bases). Germline V gene lookup returns CDR1 SNHLY and CDR2 FYNNEI. This CDR3 spans 12 amino acids. Here the CDR3 DNA reads TGTGCCAGCCGTGATGACAGGTACATTCAGTACTTC. This encodes CASRDDRYIQYF.

This clone was seen a handful of times. V gene TRBV29-1 combines with J gene TRBJ2-7; 7 bases fit TRBD1. This CDR3 has 14 residues. The trim removed 6 bases at V and 2 bases at J, leaving 10 bases unmatched. Germline values: CDR1 SQVTM, CDR2 ANQGSEA. Here the CDR3 reads CSVAGTEDAYEQYF. For the CDR3, the DNA is TGCAGCGTCGCCGGGACAGAAGACGCCTACGAGCAGTACTTC.

The CDR3 DNA is TGCGCCAGCAGCGTTTTCCAGGGGGCGGCGGATGGCTACACCTTC. Amino acid sequence: CASSVFQGAADGYTF. The rearrangement uses TRBV5-1 and TRBJ1-2; 8 nucleotides align to TRBD1. Germline CDR1 and CDR2: SGHRS and YFSETQ. J lost 6 bases, V lost 4 bases, and 11 bases had no gene match. The CDR3 has 15 amino acids.

The rearrangement joins TRBV6-5 to TRBJ2-1; D might be TRBD2 (5 bases). Trimming stripped 5 bases from V and 13 bases from J, with 15 bases between. The CDR3 is 12 amino acids. The germline V gene has CDR1 MNHEY and CDR2 SVGAGI. CDR3 coding DNA: TGTGCCAGCAGTCAATACCGAGGAGGTCAGTTCTTC. It translates to CASSQYRGGQFF.

This clone was picked up a small number of times. The CDR3 nucleotides are TGTGCCAGCAGCTTACTTTACAATGAGCAGTTCTTC. Protein: CASSLLYNEQFF. The chain joins TRBV7-9 to TRBJ2-1, with unresolved D. The CDR3 has 12 residues. Germline V lookup: CDR1 SEHNR, CDR2 FQNEAQ (reference sequence). Trimming took 2 bases from V and 4 from J, leaving 3 bases between them.

This chain links TRBV7-2 with TRBJ1-1, with D perhaps TRBD1 (6 bases). Trimming stripped 6 bases from V and 3 bases from J, with 29 bases between. The CDR3 length is 19 residues. Germline V gene sequence: CDR1 SGHTA, CDR2 FQGNSA. DNA for the CDR3: TGTGCCAGCAGATATACATTGGGGACACCGGGCCAGGGGTACACTGAAGCTTTCTTT. Amino acid sequence: CASRYTLGTPGQGYTEAFF. Complete variable domain (other parts from reference TRBV7-2 and TRBJ1-1): GAGVSQSPSNKVTEKGKDVELRCDPISGHTALYWYRQSLGQGLEFLIYFQGNSAPDKSGLPSDRFSAERTGGSVSTLTIQRTQQEDSAVYLCASRYTLGTPGQGYTEAFFGQGTRLTVV.

The chain couples TRBV30 to TRBJ1-1; TRBD1 matches at 7 bases. Germline CDR1 GTSNPN, CDR2 SVGIG (reference sequence). J gave up 0 bases and V 3 bases, and 13 bases lay outside the gene matches. The CDR3 extends over 17 amino acids. The chain's CDR3 is CAWRKRQGNLMNTEAFF. CDR3 coding DNA: TGTGCCTGGAGAAAACGACAGGGAAACCTCATGAACACTGAAGCTTTCTTT.

The gene calls are TRBV2 and TRBJ1-2, with D unclear. From germline, CDR1 is SNHLY and CDR2 FYNNEI. V lost 8 bases to trimming and J lost 0 bases, with 10 bases between them. This CDR3 region has 13 residues. In DNA form, the CDR3 reads TGTGCCAGCGAGCAAAGTCCTAACTATGGCTACACCTTC. Amino acid sequence: CASEQSPNYGYTF.

In this sample, this clone turned up a few times. V gene TRBV28 combines with J gene TRBJ2-3; 12 bases fit TRBD2. The J segment lost 4 bases and the V segment lost 5 bases, leaving 10 bases of the junction unmatched. Per the germline V gene, CDR1 is MDHEN and CDR2 is SYDVKM. The CDR3 loop spans 17 amino acids. The chain's CDR3 is CASSPYLAGGPPDTQYF. For the CDR3, the DNA is TGTGCCAGCAGTCCCTACCTAGCGGGAGGGCCACCAGATACGCAGTATTTT.

This clone has just a few counts. The J gene is TRBJ2-7, the V gene TRBV18, with D perhaps TRBD1 (5 bases). Germline loops: CDR1 KGHSH, CDR2 LQKENI. V lost 6 bases to trimming and J lost 3 bases, with 12 bases between them. This CDR3 has 13 residues. The CDR3 bases are TGTGCCAGCTCCCTCACTGACAGCTACGAGCAGTACTTC. Its protein product is CASSLTDSYEQYF.